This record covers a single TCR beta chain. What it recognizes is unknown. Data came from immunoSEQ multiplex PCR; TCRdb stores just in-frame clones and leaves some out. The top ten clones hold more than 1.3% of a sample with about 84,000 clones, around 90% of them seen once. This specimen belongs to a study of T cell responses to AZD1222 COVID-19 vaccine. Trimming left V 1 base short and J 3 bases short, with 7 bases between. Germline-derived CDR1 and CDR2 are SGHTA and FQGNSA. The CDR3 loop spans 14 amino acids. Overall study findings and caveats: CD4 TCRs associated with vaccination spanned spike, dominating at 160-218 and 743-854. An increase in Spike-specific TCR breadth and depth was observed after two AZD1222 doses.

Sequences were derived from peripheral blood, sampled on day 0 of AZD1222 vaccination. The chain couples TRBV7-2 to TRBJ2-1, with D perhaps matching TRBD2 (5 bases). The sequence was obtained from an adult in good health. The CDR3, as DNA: TGTGCCAGCAGCTTAGATGCGGGCTACAATGAGCAGTTCTTC. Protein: CASSLDAGYNEQFF.